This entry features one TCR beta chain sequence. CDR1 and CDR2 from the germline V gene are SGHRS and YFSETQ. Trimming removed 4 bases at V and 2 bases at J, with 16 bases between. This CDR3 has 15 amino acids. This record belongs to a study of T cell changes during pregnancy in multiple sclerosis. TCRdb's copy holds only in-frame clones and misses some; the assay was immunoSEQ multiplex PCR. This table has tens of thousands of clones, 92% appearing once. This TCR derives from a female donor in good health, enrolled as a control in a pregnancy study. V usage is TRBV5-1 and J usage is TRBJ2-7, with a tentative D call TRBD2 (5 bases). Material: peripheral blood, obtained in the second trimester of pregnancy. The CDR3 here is CASSPHSVGAYEQYF. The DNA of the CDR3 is TGCGCCAGCAGCCCCCATTCGGTGGGAGCCTACGAGCAGTACTTC.